The 30 T cell receptor beta chains presented below share a single source sample, sequenced in a study of a mutant IDH1 vaccine in newly diagnosed glioma. Libraries were prepared by immunoSEQ multiplex PCR; TCRdb keeps only in-frame clonotypes and omits some of them. Of around 40,000 clones listed, roughly 80% are singletons. No antigens are known for them. Specified time point: week 23, last vaccination. In every dose of vaccine, 300 ug of mutant IDH1 20-mer peptide was given alongside topical imiquimod. Sequenced here: PBMCs, sampled from a glioma patient whose treatment included an IDH1 peptide vaccine. The receptors originated from a man aged 50 to 59 with glioma.

This clone was recorded only once. The rearrangement joins TRBV30 to TRBJ2-7, with 7 bases lining up with TRBD1. Germline CDR1 reads GTSNPN; CDR2 reads SVGIG (reference sequence). The CDR3 loop spans 12 amino acids. Trimming took 4 bases from V and 1 from J; bases not matched to a gene: 1. CDR3 sequence reads: CAWTGGSYEQYF. In nucleotides, the CDR3 is TGTGCCTGGACAGGGGGATCCTACGAGCAGTACTTC. The whole variable domain, filled in from reference TRBV30 and TRBJ2-7, reads SQTIHQWPATLVQPVGSPLSLECTVEGTSNPNLYWYRQAAGRGLQLLFYSVGIGQISSEVPQNLSASRPQDRQFILSSKKLLLSDSGFYLCAWTGGSYEQYFGPGTRLTVT.

V gene TRBV7-9 combines with J gene TRBJ1-1; D gene ambiguous. V lost 8 bases and J lost 6, with 16 bases in between. Germline V gives CDR1 SEHNR, CDR2 FQNEAQ (reference sequence). The CDR3 has 13 amino acids. CDR3 loop: CASDGSLTSEAFF. Written as DNA, the CDR3 is TGTGCCAGCGATGGGTCCCTTACGTCTGAAGCTTTCTTT.

This clone has just one count. The chain recombines TRBV28 with TRBJ2-7, with 10 bases that match TRBD1. CDR3 length: 16 amino acids. J was trimmed by 7 bases and V by 1 base; bases with no gene match: 10. CDR1 and CDR2 (germline): MDHEN, SYDVKM. The CDR3 sequence: CASSLSYGTGVWEQYF. CDR3 nucleotides: TGTGCCAGCAGTTTATCTTACGGGACAGGGGTCTGGGAGCAGTACTTC.

Concerning this clone: Sequence at one end of the junction differs from germline and may be a read error. J is TRBJ2-2 and V is TRBV7-7; 9 bases line up with TRBD1. This CDR3 has 18 residues. The germline V gene has CDR1 SSHAT and CDR2 FNYEAQ (reference sequence). This chain's CDR3 is CASSLELPGQGGTGELFF. As DNA, the CDR3 is TGTGCTAGCAGCCTTGAGTTGCCGGGACAGGGTGGGACCGGGGAGCTGTTTTTT. Full variable domain (missing parts from reference TRBV7-7 and TRBJ2-2): GAGVSQSPRYKVTKRGQDVTLRCDPISSHATLYWYQQALGQGPEFLTYFNYEAQPDKSGLPSDRFSAERPEGSISTLTIQRTEQRDSAMYRCASSLELPGQGGTGELFFGEGSRLTVL.

This clone is a singleton in its sample. Here the CDR3 DNA reads TGTGCCTGGAGTGTACCTGGGATCTACGAGCAGTACTTC. It specifies CAWSVPGIYEQYF. The chain couples TRBV30 to TRBJ2-7; D unresolved. The CDR3 covers 13 residues. V dropped 0 bases and J dropped 3 bases, with 9 bases sitting between them. Germline CDR1 GTSNPN, CDR2 SVGIG (reference sequence).

V gene TRBV2 combines with J gene TRBJ1-2; maybe TRBD1 (6 bases). Deletions cut 6 bases from V and 3 bases from J, with 11 bases between. The CDR3 length is 13 residues. Germline loops: CDR1 SNHLY, CDR2 FYNNEI. CDR3 amino acids: CASRETGDYGYTF. In DNA, the CDR3 is TGTGCCAGCAGGGAGACAGGTGACTATGGCTACACCTTC. The whole variable domain, remainder taken from reference TRBV2 and TRBJ1-2, is EPEVTQTPSHQVTQMGQEVILRCVPISNHLYFYWYRQILGQKVEFLVSFYNNEISEKSEIFDDQFSVERPDGSNFTLKIRSTKLEDSAMYFCASRETGDYGYTFGSGTRLTVV.

The CDR3 reads CASSLGAAAYEQYF. As DNA, the CDR3 is TGTGCCAGCAGCTTGGGGGCCGCAGCCTACGAGCAGTACTTC. The chain carries TRBV5-4 and TRBJ2-7; D gene unclear. CDR1 is SGHNT, CDR2 YYREEE, per germline (reference sequence). V was pared by 0 bases and J by 2 bases, with 9 bases between. CDR3 length: 14 residues.

The genes are TRBV5-5 and TRBJ1-5, with D possibly TRBD1 on 6 matching bases. V shed 0 bases and J shed 3 bases, with 13 bases lying between them. Germline values: CDR1 SGHKS, CDR2 YYEKEE (reference sequence). The CDR3 runs to 16 residues. This CDR3 reads CASSLESGAINQPQHF. In DNA form, the CDR3 reads TGTGCCAGCAGCTTGGAGTCAGGGGCGATCAATCAGCCCCAGCATTTT. Together with reference TRBV5-5 and TRBJ1-5, the CDR3 gives the full variable domain: DAGVTQSPTHLIKTRGQQVTLRCSPISGHKSVSWYQQVLGQGPQFIFQYYEKEERGRGNFPDRFSARQFPNYSSELNVNALLLGDSALYLCASSLESGAINQPQHFGDGTRLSIL.

The chain joins TRBV11-3 to TRBJ2-1; the D gene is possibly TRBD2 (5 bases). From germline, CDR1 is SGHNT and CDR2 YENEEA. The CDR3 has 13 residues. Deletions cut 5 bases from V and 8 bases from J, with 13 bases between. DNA of the CDR3: TGTGCCAGCAGCCGCGAAGAGGGCTATGAGCAGTTCTTC. Its translation is CASSREEGYEQFF.

V and J are TRBV6-5 and TRBJ2-5; the D is unclear. CDR3 length: 15 residues. Germline lookup yields CDR1 MNHEY and CDR2 SVGAGI. The V end was cut by 0 bases, the J end by 5 bases, with 13 bases between. The CDR3 loop is CASSYSRPGRETQYF. The CDR3 coding sequence is TGTGCCAGCAGTTACTCGAGGCCTGGGCGGGAGACCCAGTACTTC.

The V call is TRBV7-3, the J call TRBJ2-7; 8 nucleotides agree with TRBD1. Per the germline V gene, CDR1 is SGHTA and CDR2 is FQGTGA. CDR3 size: 14 residues. The junction had 9 bases not matched to a gene; V was cut back by 4 bases and J by 7 bases. The CDR3 is CASSSQGARGEQYF. CDR3 sequence (DNA): TGTGCCAGCAGCTCCCAGGGGGCCCGCGGAGAGCAGTACTTC. The full variable domain, its missing parts supplied by reference TRBV7-3 and TRBJ2-7, is GAGVSQTPSNKVTEKGKYVELRCDPISGHTALYWYRQSLGQGPEFLIYFQGTGAADDSGLPNDRFFAVRPEGSVSTLKIQRTERGDSAVYLCASSSQGARGEQYFGPGTRLTVT.

The V gene is TRBV6-5, the J gene TRBJ1-6; 7 bases line up with TRBD1. CDR1 and CDR2 (germline): MNHEY, SVGAGI. With V trimmed by 2 bases and J by 10 bases, 2 bases remained unmatched. CDR3 size: 13 residues. CDR3 amino acids: CASSYDRDSPLHF. In nucleotides, the CDR3 is TGTGCCAGCAGTTACGACAGGGACTCACCCCTCCACTTT.

This sequence joins TRBV19 and TRBJ2-2; TRBD1 might be the D (6 bases). Germline V gene sequence: CDR1 LNHDA, CDR2 SQIVND (reference sequence). The CDR3 is 13 residues long. Trimming cost V 4 bases and J 6 bases, with 9 bases left between them. The CDR3 nucleotides are TGTGCCAGTAGTAGACAGGACGCCGGGGAGCTGTTTTTT. Its translation: CASSRQDAGELFF.

This clone has just a few counts. This rearrangement joins TRBV5-1 to TRBJ1-1; perhaps TRBD1 as D (6 bases). Germline-derived CDR1 and CDR2 are SGHRS and YFSETQ. The ends were cut back, 4 bases at V and 2 bases at J, with 12 bases in the middle. This CDR3 spans 14 amino acids. CDR3 DNA sequence: TGCGCCAGCAGCCAGGGACAAACTAACACTGAAGCTTTCTTT. This sequence encodes CASSQGQTNTEAFF.

This clone was detected only a few times. The CDR3 DNA reads as TGCGCCAGCAGCATCAGAGGGAGAGAGACCCAGTACTTC. Translated, it gives CASSIRGRETQYF. The rearrangement uses TRBV5-1 and TRBJ2-5, with TRBD2 as a possible D gene (5 bases). Germline CDR1 is SGHRS and CDR2 is YFSETQ. V shed 4 bases and J shed 4 bases, with 11 bases lying between them. The CDR3 has 13 residues.

The chain carries TRBV14 and TRBJ2-3; 9 bases map to TRBD2. V shed 2 bases and J 4 bases; nucleotides not matched to a gene: 10. Germline loops: CDR1 SGHDN, CDR2 FVKESK. The CDR3 is 17 amino acids. Here the CDR3 DNA reads TGTGCCAGCAGCCAATCAGGTGGAGCGGGGGGATCAGATACGCAGTATTTT. Translated, it gives CASSQSGGAGGSDTQYF.

The CDR3 sequence: CASSQFPSGYQETQYF. The CDR3, as DNA: TGTGCCAGCAGCCAATTTCCGTCGGGCTACCAAGAGACCCAGTACTTC. The chain couples TRBV14 to TRBJ2-5; no clear D. CDR1 SGHDN and CDR2 FVKESK come from the germline V gene. V was pared by 2 bases and J by 0 bases, with 13 bases between. The CDR3 has 16 amino acids.

The chain recombines TRBV2 with TRBJ2-7; D is possibly TRBD2 (5 bases). Germline CDR1 SNHLY, CDR2 FYNNEI. CDR3 length equals 15 residues. V was cut by 1 base and J by 2 bases, with 12 bases left in between. CDR3 DNA: TGTGCCAGCAGTGAAGACGGGAACTGGGCCTACGAGCAGTACTTC. Amino acids: CASSEDGNWAYEQYF.

This clone appeared once. The chain employs TRBV19 and TRBJ1-1; 12 bases fit TRBD1. The V segment lost 9 bases and the J segment 7 bases; nucleotides outside the gene matches: 15. Germline CDR1 LNHDA, CDR2 SQIVND (reference sequence). This CDR3 has 16 amino acids. Here the CDR3 DNA reads TGTGCCAGCACCACGGGGGGGACAGGGGGCATCGGTGAAGCTTTCTTT. It is translated as CASTTGGTGGIGEAFF.

V is TRBV5-1 and J is TRBJ1-1; no clear D. The germline CDR1 and CDR2 sequences are SGHRS and YFSETQ. The V end lost 5 bases, the J end lost 3 bases, and 8 bases lay between the germline ends. The CDR3 loop spans 12 amino acids. CDR3 DNA: TGCGCCAGCAGAGTCGGAGACACTGAAGCTTTCTTT. It specifies CASRVGDTEAFF.

The chain employs TRBV28 and TRBJ2-1; D gene unclear. Trimming stripped 2 bases from V and 4 bases from J, with 3 bases between. The CDR3 totals 12 residues. Germline V gene data show CDR1 as MDHEN and CDR2 as SYDVKM. CDR3 sequence reads: CASSLVYNEQFF. DNA of the CDR3: TGTGCCAGCAGTTTAGTGTACAATGAGCAGTTCTTC.

As concerns this clone: Mismatch with germline at one junction end may stem from a read error. This chain links TRBV4-2 with TRBJ1-1, with D unclear. Germline CDR1 reads LGHNA; CDR2 reads YNFKEQ. The CDR3 has 14 residues. The CDR3 sequence: CASATASQRTGAFF. The CDR3 nucleotides are TGTGCCAGCGCGACGGCGTCTCAGAGGACTGGAGCTTTCTTT.

In this sample, this clone turned up once. The chain is built from TRBV5-4 and TRBJ2-1; 14 bases map to TRBD2. Unmatched junction bases numbered 5, after V lost 3 bases and J lost 9 bases. Per germline, CDR1 SGHNT and CDR2 YYREEE (reference sequence). There are 15 residues in the CDR3. The CDR3 sequence is CASSSPTSGGGEQFF. The CDR3, as DNA: TGTGCCAGCAGCTCTCCGACTAGCGGGGGGGGTGAGCAGTTCTTC.

V gene TRBV7-2 combines with J gene TRBJ2-3; the match to TRBD2 covers 9 bases. Trimming removed 3 bases from V and 2 bases from J; junction bases left unmatched: 6. Per the germline V gene, CDR1 is SGHTA and CDR2 is FQGNSA. CDR3 length equals 16 residues. The DNA of the CDR3 is TGTGCCAGCAGCTTTAGCGGGGGCCTCCTCACAGATACGCAGTATTTT. This encodes CASSFSGGLLTDTQYF.

The chain has TRBV20-1 and TRBJ2-7, with D uncertain. Germline CDR1 and CDR2: DFQATT and SNEGSKA (reference sequence). The CDR3 extends over 11 amino acids. The V end was cut by 1 base, the J end by 2 bases, with 3 bases between. The CDR3 sequence: CSARATYEQYF. Written as DNA, the CDR3 is TGCAGTGCTAGAGCCACCTACGAGCAGTACTTC.

V and J are TRBV5-4 and TRBJ1-3; TRBD1 matches 9 bases. V lost 3 bases and J lost 3; bases outside the gene matches: 7. From germline, CDR1 is SGHNT and CDR2 YYREEE (reference sequence). The CDR3 extends over 16 amino acids. The CDR3: CASSSTGGFRGNTIYF. The CDR3 nucleotides are TGTGCCAGCAGCTCCACAGGGGGCTTCCGTGGAAACACCATATATTTT.

V gene TRBV6-1 combines with J gene TRBJ1-5; D not resolved. The CDR3 extends over 17 amino acids. Between the trimmed V and J ends, which lost 4 bases and 0 bases, there was a span of 16 bases. Looked up from germline, CDR1 is MNHNS and CDR2 is SASEGT. In DNA form, the CDR3 reads TGTGCCAGCAGTGGTAGTCGAACATCGACTAGCAATCAGCCCCAGCATTTT. This translates into CASSGSRTSTSNQPQHF.

This chain links TRBV18 with TRBJ1-1; D unresolved. CDR1 and CDR2 (germline): KGHSH, LQKENI. The CDR3 is made up of 14 amino acids. Trimming stripped 6 bases from V and 2 bases from J, with 13 bases between. In DNA, the CDR3 is TGTGCCAGCTCCGGAACGGACTCCAACACTGAAGCTTTCTTT. Translated, it gives CASSGTDSNTEAFF.

This sequence joins TRBV19 and TRBJ1-1, with 10 bases fitting TRBD1. The germline gives CDR1 LNHDA, CDR2 SQIVND (reference sequence). The ends lost 5 bases at V and 5 bases at J; junction bases unmatched: 5. There are 14 residues in the CDR3. The CDR3 sequence is CASSLGTGETEAFF. The CDR3 nucleotides read TGTGCCAGTAGTCTCGGGACAGGGGAAACTGAAGCTTTCTTT.

The chain joins TRBV4-1 to TRBJ2-3, with D possibly matching TRBD2 (6 bases). From germline, CDR1 is MGHRA and CDR2 YSYEKL. Trimming cost V 1 base and J 2 bases, with 7 bases left between them. The CDR3 is made up of 14 amino acids. CDR3 sequence: CASSQVLATDTQYF. The CDR3 DNA follows: TGCGCCAGCAGCCAAGTACTAGCCACAGATACGCAGTATTTT.